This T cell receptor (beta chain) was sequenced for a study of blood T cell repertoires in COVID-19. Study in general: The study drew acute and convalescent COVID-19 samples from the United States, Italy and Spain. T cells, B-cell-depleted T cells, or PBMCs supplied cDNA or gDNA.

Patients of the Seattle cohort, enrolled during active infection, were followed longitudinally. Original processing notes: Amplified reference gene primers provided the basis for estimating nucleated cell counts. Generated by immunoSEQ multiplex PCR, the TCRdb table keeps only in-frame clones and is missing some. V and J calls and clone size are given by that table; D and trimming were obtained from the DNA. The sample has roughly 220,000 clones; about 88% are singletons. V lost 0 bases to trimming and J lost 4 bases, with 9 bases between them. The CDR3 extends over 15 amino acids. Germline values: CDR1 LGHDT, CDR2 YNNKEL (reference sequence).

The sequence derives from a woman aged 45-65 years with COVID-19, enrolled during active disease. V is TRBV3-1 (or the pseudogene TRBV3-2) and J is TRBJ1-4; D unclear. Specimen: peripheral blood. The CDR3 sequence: CASSQDIGSNEKLFF. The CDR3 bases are TGTGCCAGCAGCCAAGATATAGGGAGTAATGAAAAACTGTTTTTT.